The next 14 T cell receptor beta chains were all read from a single sample in a study of T cell responses to AZD1222 COVID-19 vaccine (dated by TCRdb to about 2021). The meaning of the sample's time point label: baseline before first vaccination. The library relied on the immunoSEQ multiplex PCR assay. Drawn from immuneACCESS, this table holds only the in-frame rearrangements with V and J called that TCRdb kept. Clones are partly lost; checked studies trace under half to an unresolved V gene and leave the rest unexplained. The sample table records some 160,000 clones; approximately 90% of these occur just once. The top ten clones comprise about 4.5% of the sample. This specimen consisted of peripheral blood, obtained on day 0 of AZD1222 vaccination. The source of these receptors is an adult in good health.

The V gene is TRBV27, the J gene TRBJ1-5; D uncertain. The germline V gene encodes CDR1 MNHEY and CDR2 SMNVEV (reference sequence). The CDR3 runs 16 residues. Deletions cut 6 bases from V and 2 bases from J, with 17 bases between. The CDR3: CASRGRELIGNQPQHF. The CDR3 DNA reads as TGTGCCAGCAGAGGACGGGAACTCATCGGCAATCAGCCCCAGCATTTT.

V and J are TRBV27 and TRBJ1-6; D gene uncertain. Between the trimmed V and J ends, which lost 5 bases and 4 bases, there was a span of 15 bases. Germline values: CDR1 MNHEY, CDR2 SMNVEV (reference sequence). The length of the CDR3 is 16 residues. The DNA for the CDR3 is TGTGCCAGCAGTCGGATGGGATCATGGTATAATTCACCCCTCCACTTT. It encodes CASSRMGSWYNSPLHF.

V and J are TRBV6-2 or TRBV6-3 and TRBJ2-5, with D hard to call. The V gene's germline CDR1 is MNHEY and CDR2 SVGEGT. Trimming shortened V by 6 bases and J by 5 bases, and 7 bases separated the two germline ends. CDR3 length: 11 amino acids. The CDR3 DNA reads as TGTGCCAGCAGCCAGCCGGAGACCCAGTACTTC. Its protein product is CASSQPETQYF.

V and J are TRBV18 and TRBJ1-1, with D tentatively TRBD1 (5 bases). With 0 bases removed from V and 5 bases from J, the gap between germline ends came to 13 bases. In germline, CDR1 is KGHSH, CDR2 LQKENI. This CDR3 has 15 amino acids. The CDR3 DNA reads as TGTGCCAGCTCACCACCCGGGGGGGAGGGAACTGAAGCTTTCTTT. This translates into CASSPPGGEGTEAFF.

V usage is TRBV3-1 (or the pseudogene TRBV3-2) and J usage is TRBJ2-7; perhaps TRBD1 as D (5 bases). Germline V CDR1 and CDR2: LGHDT, YNNKEL (reference sequence). This CDR3 contains 17 residues. V was clipped by 0 bases and J by 1 base, with 16 bases between them. The CDR3 bases are TGTGCCAGCAGCCAAGATCTGTGGGGCACCACTTCCTACGAGCAGTACTTC. This translates into CASSQDLWGTTSYEQYF.

V is TRBV11-2 and J is TRBJ2-1; D call uncertain. Deletions cut 5 bases from V and 5 bases from J, with 13 bases between. Germline-derived CDR1 and CDR2 are SGHAT and FQNNGV. The CDR3 runs 14 residues. The CDR3 loop is CASSPLNMNNEQFF. The CDR3 nucleotides are TGTGCCAGCAGCCCACTAAACATGAACAATGAGCAGTTCTTC.

The rearrangement uses TRBV7-2 and TRBJ1-1, with D perhaps TRBD1 (6 bases). The CDR3 runs 15 residues. Trimming took off 1 base at V and 0 bases at J, with 9 bases between the two ends. Germline loops: CDR1 SGHTA, CDR2 FQGNSA. As DNA, the CDR3 is TGTGCCAGCAGCTTAGTCACAGGGATGAACACTGAAGCTTTCTTT. Translation: CASSLVTGMNTEAFF.

This chain joins TRBV2 and TRBJ1-5, with D perhaps matching TRBD1 (5 bases). Trimming cost V 4 bases and J 4 bases, with 8 bases left between them. The V gene's germline CDR1 is SNHLY and CDR2 FYNNEI. This CDR3 spans 13 amino acids. DNA of the CDR3: TGTGCCAGCAGTGTGGAGGGGAATCAGCCCCAGCATTTT. It specifies CASSVEGNQPQHF.

The J gene is TRBJ2-3, the V gene TRBV11-1; 8 bases align to TRBD1. Looked up from germline, CDR1 is SGHAT and CDR2 is FQDESV (reference sequence). The CDR3 loop spans 16 amino acids. Trimming removed 5 bases from V and 4 bases from J; junction bases left unmatched: 11. The CDR3 DNA follows: TGTGCCAGCAGCGGCCGAACAGGGGGAGAGGCAGATACGCAGTATTTT. Amino acids: CASSGRTGGEADTQYF. Full variable domain (missing parts from reference TRBV11-1 and TRBJ2-3): EAEVAQSPRYKITEKSQAVAFWCDPISGHATLYWYRQILGQGPELLVQFQDESVVDDSQLPKDRFSAERLKGVDSTLKIQPAELGDSAMYLCASSGRTGGEADTQYFGPGTRLTVL.

The chain couples TRBV30 to TRBJ1-6, with unresolved D. Germline CDR1 reads GTSNPN; CDR2 reads SVGIG (reference sequence). Trimming removed 4 bases from V and 5 bases from J, with 15 bases in between. This CDR3 has 15 residues. CDR3 region: CAWISGQPNNSPLHF. Here the CDR3 DNA reads TGTGCCTGGATTTCGGGCCAGCCAAATAATTCACCCCTCCACTTT.

V usage is TRBV7-8 and J usage is TRBJ1-6; D perhaps matches TRBD1 (5 bases). The CDR3 totals 20 residues. CDR1 SGHVS and CDR2 FQNEAQ come from the germline V gene. Trimming stripped 1 base from V and 0 bases from J, with 19 bases between. The CDR3 protein is CASSLEPTGPSSSYNSPLHF. CDR3 nucleotides: TGTGCCAGCAGCTTAGAACCAACAGGCCCTTCAAGCTCCTATAATTCACCCCTCCACTTT. Full variable domain (outside the CDR3, taken from reference TRBV7-8 and TRBJ1-6): GAGVSQSPRYKVAKRGQDVALRCDPISGHVSLFWYQQALGQGPEFLTYFQNEAQLDKSGLPSDRFFAERPEGSVSTLKIQRTQQEDSAVYLCASSLEPTGPSSSYNSPLHFGNGTRLTVT.

The table lists this clone with a count of one. CDR3 sequence reads: CASSSSVRGKETQYF. The DNA of the CDR3 is TGTGCCAGCAGCTCCTCAGTTAGAGGTAAAGAGACCCAGTACTTC. V gene TRBV7-2 combines with J gene TRBJ2-5; D gene uncertain. This CDR3 comprises 15 residues. CDR1 is SGHTA, CDR2 FQGNSA, per germline. Deletions cut 4 bases from V and 3 bases from J, with 15 bases between.

V and J are TRBV6-5 and TRBJ1-1; a possible D gene is TRBD1 (6 bases). This CDR3 has 14 residues. V lost 2 bases and J 7 bases, leaving 14 bases between the germline ends. CDR1 MNHEY and CDR2 SVGAGI come from the germline V gene. The CDR3: CASSYGLTGVEAFF. CDR3 DNA: TGTGCCAGCAGTTACGGGCTGACAGGAGTTGAAGCTTTCTTT.

V and J are TRBV10-1 and TRBJ1-1; D gene uncertain. The CDR3 contains 13 residues. The V gene lost 6 bases and the J gene lost 1 base, with 9 bases spanning the gap. The germline V gene has CDR1 WNHNN and CDR2 SYGVQD (reference sequence). CDR3: CASRVGKNTEAFF. In nucleotides, the CDR3 is TGCGCCAGCAGGGTGGGGAAGAACACTGAAGCTTTCTTT.